The next 11 T cell receptor beta chains were all read from a single sample in a study of technical replicates of blood from several donors. Sequencing used immunoSEQ multiplex PCR; TCRdb keeps in-frame clones, though not all of them. The repertoire holds 45,000 to 60,000 clones, with 91% as singletons. Sequenced material: PBMCs. These receptors all stem from a human donor in good health. Some clones in this sample may be carry-over from other donors' samples.

The sample holds one count of this clone. The chain combines TRBV7-3 with TRBJ1-2; TRBD1 matches 7 bases. Trimming cost V 5 bases and J 7 bases; bases outside gene matches: 16. The germline gives CDR1 SGHTA, CDR2 FQGTGA. This CDR3 has 16 residues. This CDR3 is CASSPKGLGGSSGYTF. CDR3 coding DNA: TGTGCCAGCAGCCCAAAAGGCTTAGGGGGCTCGTCTGGCTACACCTTC.

The chain links TRBV7-2 to TRBJ1-3; D gene ambiguous. This CDR3 has 17 amino acids. Trimming cost V 5 bases and J 4 bases, with 21 bases left between them. The germline CDR1 and CDR2 sequences are SGHTA and FQGNSA. The CDR3 nucleotides are TGTGCCAGCAGCCAAAACCGCCGGGGAACGAGCGGAAACACCATATATTTT. Translated, it gives CASSQNRRGTSGNTIYF.

To note about this clone: At one boundary the junction diverges from the germline segment, which might be a read error. The chain is built from TRBV11-2 and TRBJ2-1; 7 nucleotides line up with TRBD1. Germline V gene lookup returns CDR1 SGHAT and CDR2 FQNNGV. The CDR3 runs 15 residues. DNA for the CDR3: TGTGCCAGCAGCTCCCCTCGGACAGGTCAAACATCTTGGGTCTTC. Encoded protein: CASSSPRTGQTSWVF. The full variable domain, completed using reference TRBV11-2 and TRBJ2-1, is EAGVAQSPRYKIIEKRQSVAFWCNPISGHATLYWYQQILGQGPKLLIQFQNNGVVDDSQLPKDRFSAERLKGVDSTLKIQPAKLEDSAVYLCASSSPRTGQTSWVFGPGTRLTVL.

The genes are TRBV30 and TRBJ1-5, with D perhaps TRBD1 (6 bases). Germline loops: CDR1 GTSNPN, CDR2 SVGIG (reference sequence). The CDR3 totals 13 residues. The V and J ends lost 4 bases and 3 bases respectively, with 10 bases between them. The CDR3 reads CAWKQGVNQPQHF. DNA of the CDR3: TGTGCCTGGAAACAGGGAGTCAATCAGCCCCAGCATTTT.

The chain has TRBV4-3 and TRBJ2-3; 8 bases map to TRBD2. The CDR3 has 15 residues. The germline CDR1 and CDR2 sequences are LGHNA and YSLEER. The junction had 9 bases not matched to a gene; V was cut back by 4 bases and J by 6 bases. This CDR3 reads CASSPGRVRGDTQYF. The CDR3 nucleotides read TGCGCCAGCAGCCCCGGGAGGGTAAGGGGGGATACGCAGTATTTT.

This CDR3 is CASSLPGDVAEAFF. CDR3 sequence (DNA): TGTGCCAGCAGCTTACCTGGAGATGTGGCTGAAGCTTTCTTT. V is TRBV7-9 and J is TRBJ1-1; no clear D. The germline V gene encodes CDR1 SEHNR and CDR2 FQNEAQ (reference sequence). Trimming pared 2 bases from V and 6 bases from J, leaving 13 bases between. The CDR3 contains 14 residues.

This chain links TRBV4-3 with TRBJ2-3, with 9 bases fitting TRBD2. The CDR3 loop spans 17 amino acids. Germline loops: CDR1 LGHNA, CDR2 YSLEER. V dropped 0 bases and J dropped 3; count of bases not matched to a gene: 7. The CDR3 sequence is CASSQEWREGLTDTQYF. For the CDR3, the DNA is TGCGCCAGCAGCCAAGAGTGGCGGGAGGGCCTGACAGATACGCAGTATTTT.

The V call is TRBV29-1, the J call TRBJ1-2; D unclear. The CDR3 covers 13 residues. The ends were cut back, 7 bases at V and 4 bases at J, with 16 bases in the middle. Per the germline V gene, CDR1 is SQVTM and CDR2 is ANQGSEA. The CDR3 is CSDVVPTFYGYTF. DNA for the CDR3: TGCAGCGACGTAGTACCTACCTTCTATGGCTACACCTTC.

The chain joins TRBV5-1 to TRBJ1-1, with 7 bases that match TRBD1. Per the germline V gene, CDR1 is SGHRS and CDR2 is YFSETQ. This CDR3 is 15 amino acids long. J gave up 5 bases and V 0 bases, and 7 bases lay outside the gene matches. The CDR3 is CASSLAPGGVTEAFF. CDR3 coding DNA: TGCGCCAGCAGCTTGGCCCCAGGGGGAGTTACTGAAGCTTTCTTT.

The chain has TRBV4-1 and TRBJ1-2; perhaps TRBD1 as D (6 bases). This CDR3 comprises 14 residues. CDR1 is MGHRA and CDR2 is YSYEKL in the germline V gene. V gave up 2 bases and J gave up 4 bases, with 11 bases separating them. The CDR3 sequence is CASSQQGGGYGYTF. In DNA, the CDR3 is TGCGCCAGCAGCCAACAAGGGGGGGGCTATGGCTACACCTTC.

CDR3 sequence reads: CASGPYYEQYF. The CDR3 nucleotides read TGTGCCAGTGGGCCGTACTACGAGCAGTACTTC. V gene TRBV6-5 combines with J gene TRBJ2-7; D is uncertain. This CDR3 is built from 11 residues. Germline CDR1 is MNHEY and CDR2 is SVGAGI. V lost 9 bases and J 3 bases, leaving 9 bases between the germline ends.